This T cell receptor (beta chain) derives from a study of cytomegalovirus exposure and HLA in healthy donors. The V end was cut by 2 bases, the J end by 1 base, with 8 bases between. The CDR3 totals 14 residues. The germline V gene has CDR1 MDHEN and CDR2 SYDVKM. The PCR ran on 60 Vbeta and 13 Jbeta primers. Using immunoSEQ multiplex PCR, the repertoire was profiled, and TCRdb retains in-frame clones only, with some absent. The data hold 99,000 or so clones, with 70% to 75% observed a single time. This rearrangement joins TRBV28 to TRBJ1-1; TRBD1 might be the D (5 bases). The TCR sequence derives from a man aged 40-49 years in good health and CMV-seronegative. Input material: PBMCs. CDR3 loop: CASSLRTRNTEAFF. The DNA for the CDR3 is TGTGCCAGCAGTTTAAGGACAAGGAACACTGAAGCTTTCTTT.